The 6 T cell receptor beta chains below were found in one sample sequenced in a study of PD-1 blockade in classical Hodgkin lymphoma. The data were produced by immunoSEQ multiplex PCR, yet TCRdb's version contains in-frame clones alone and is incomplete. The sample includes tens of thousands of clones, around 80% of them seen just once. Time point: cycle 4 day 1 (C4D1), after less than 7 weeks of nivolumab. Following autologous stem cell transplantation, relapse occurred in every patient, and exposure to brentuximab vedotin varied. Sequenced here: peripheral blood mononuclear cells (PBMCs), sampled before the fourth cycle of nivolumab. The origin of the receptors is a human donor with classical Hodgkin lymphoma.

The chain is built from TRBV7-8 and TRBJ2-3; D gene uncertain. V was cut by 3 bases and J by 0 bases, with 7 bases left in between. Germline-derived CDR1 and CDR2 are SGHVS and FQNEAQ. The CDR3 runs to 14 residues. The CDR3 protein is CASSFLSSTDTQYF. The DNA of the CDR3 is TGTGCCAGCAGCTTCCTTTCTAGCACAGATACGCAGTATTTT.

The chain is built from TRBV6-6 and TRBJ1-5; D is perhaps TRBD1 (5 bases). CDR3 size: 14 residues. CDR1 is MNHNY and CDR2 is SVGAGI in the germline V gene (reference sequence). The V gene lost 4 bases and the J gene lost 6 bases, with 13 bases spanning the gap. The CDR3 sequence is CASSSGGTFQPQHF. DNA of the CDR3: TGTGCCAGCAGTTCCGGGGGTACCTTTCAGCCCCAGCATTTT.

The J gene is TRBJ2-1, the V gene TRBV7-3; TRBD2 matches at 8 bases. This CDR3 comprises 17 residues. Per germline, CDR1 SGHTA and CDR2 FQGTGA. The trim removed 4 bases at V and 6 bases at J, leaving 14 bases unmatched. The CDR3 reads CASSYNFAGTRANEQFF. CDR3 DNA: TGTGCCAGCAGCTACAACTTTGCCGGGACTAGGGCCAATGAGCAGTTCTTC. The complete variable domain, with remaining parts taken from reference TRBV7-3 and TRBJ2-1, reads GAGVSQTPSNKVTEKGKYVELRCDPISGHTALYWYRQSLGQGPEFLIYFQGTGAADDSGLPNDRFFAVRPEGSVSTLKIQRTERGDSAVYLCASSYNFAGTRANEQFFGPGTRLTVL.

The rearrangement links TRBV6-5 to TRBJ1-2, with TRBD1 as a possible D gene (6 bases). This CDR3 region has 14 residues. The V and J ends lost 0 bases and 8 bases respectively, with 13 bases between them. Germline CDR1 MNHEY, CDR2 SVGAGI. Here the CDR3 reads CASSYSVEGVGYTF. In DNA, the CDR3 is TGTGCCAGCAGTTACTCGGTGGAGGGGGTCGGCTACACCTTC.

This sequence joins TRBV29-1 and TRBJ2-3, with 11 nucleotides matching TRBD2. With V trimmed by 5 bases and J by 8 bases, 3 bases remained unmatched. This CDR3 has 12 amino acids. Germline assignment: CDR1 SQVTM and CDR2 ANQGSEA. The CDR3 reads CSVTSGSGTQYF. In nucleotides, the CDR3 is TGCAGCGTTACTAGCGGGAGTGGTACGCAGTATTTT.

This clone came up many times. The chain recombines TRBV6-5 with TRBJ2-1, with 14 positions matching TRBD2. Germline CDR1 is MNHEY and CDR2 is SVGAGI. The V segment lost 6 bases and the J segment 8 bases; nucleotides outside the gene matches: 3. The CDR3 has 14 amino acids. This CDR3 is CASRGTSGSYEQFF. Here the CDR3 DNA reads TGTGCCAGCAGAGGGACTAGCGGGAGCTATGAGCAGTTCTTC.